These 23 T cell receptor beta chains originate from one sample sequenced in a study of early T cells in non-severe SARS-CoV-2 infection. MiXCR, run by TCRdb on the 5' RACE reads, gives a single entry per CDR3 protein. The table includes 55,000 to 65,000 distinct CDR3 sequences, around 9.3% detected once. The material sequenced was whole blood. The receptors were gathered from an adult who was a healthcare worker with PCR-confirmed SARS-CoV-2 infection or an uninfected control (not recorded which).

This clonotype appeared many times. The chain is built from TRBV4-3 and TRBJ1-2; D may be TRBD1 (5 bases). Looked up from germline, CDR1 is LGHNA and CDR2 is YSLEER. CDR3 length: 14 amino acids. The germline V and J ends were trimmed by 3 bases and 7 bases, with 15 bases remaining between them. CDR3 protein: CASSQPGTVFGYTF. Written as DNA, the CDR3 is TGCGCCAGCAGCCAGCCCGGGACGGTCTTTGGCTACACCTTC.

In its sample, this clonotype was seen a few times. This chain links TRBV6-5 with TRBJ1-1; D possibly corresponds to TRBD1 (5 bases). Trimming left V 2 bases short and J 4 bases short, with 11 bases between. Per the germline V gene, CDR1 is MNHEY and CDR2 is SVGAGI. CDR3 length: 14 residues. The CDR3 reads CASSYEGASTEAFF. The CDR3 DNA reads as TGTGCCAGCAGTTACGAAGGGGCTTCCACTGAAGCTTTCTTT.

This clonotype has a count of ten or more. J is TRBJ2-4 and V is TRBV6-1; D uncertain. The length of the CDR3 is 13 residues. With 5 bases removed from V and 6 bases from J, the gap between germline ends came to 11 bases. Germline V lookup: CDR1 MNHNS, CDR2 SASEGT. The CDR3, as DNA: TGTGCCAGCAGTCTTGGACGGACAAACATTCAGTACTTC. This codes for CASSLGRTNIQYF.

The CDR3 bases are TGTGCCAGCAGCTTCGACAGGGTCCGCGGGGAGCTGTTTTTT. This encodes CASSFDRVRGELFF. The chain links TRBV7-8 to TRBJ2-2, with 7 positions matching TRBD1. The CDR3 consists of 14 residues. Germline V gives CDR1 SGHVS, CDR2 FQNEAQ. Losses at the gene ends were 3 bases for V and 7 bases for J; bases not matched to a gene: 5.

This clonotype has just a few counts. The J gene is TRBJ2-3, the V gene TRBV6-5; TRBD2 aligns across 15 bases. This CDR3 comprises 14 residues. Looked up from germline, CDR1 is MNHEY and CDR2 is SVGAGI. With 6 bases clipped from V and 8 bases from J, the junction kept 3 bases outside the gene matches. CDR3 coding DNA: TGTGCCAGCAGCCAGGGACTAGCGGGAGGTACGCAGTATTTT. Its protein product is CASSQGLAGGTQYF.

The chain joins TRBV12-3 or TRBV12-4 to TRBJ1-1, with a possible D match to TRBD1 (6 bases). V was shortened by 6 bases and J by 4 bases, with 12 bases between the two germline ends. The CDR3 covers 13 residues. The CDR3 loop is CASSKGGSTEAFF. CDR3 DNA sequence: TGTGCCAGCAGCAAAGGGGGTAGCACTGAAGCTTTCTTT.

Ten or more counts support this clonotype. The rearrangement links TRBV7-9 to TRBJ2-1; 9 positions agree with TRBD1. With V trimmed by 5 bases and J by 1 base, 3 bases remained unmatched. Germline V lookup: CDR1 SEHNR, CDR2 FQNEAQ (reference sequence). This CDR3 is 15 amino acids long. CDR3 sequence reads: CASSPGQGSYNEQFF. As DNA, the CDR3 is TGTGCCAGCAGCCCGGGACAGGGTTCCTACAATGAGCAGTTCTTC. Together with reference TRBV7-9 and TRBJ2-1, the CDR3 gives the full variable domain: DTGVSQNPRHKITKRGQNVTFRCDPISEHNRLYWYRQTLGQGPEFLTYFQNEAQLEKSRLLSDRFSAERPKGSFSTLEIQRTEQGDSAMYLCASSPGQGSYNEQFFGPGTRLTVL.

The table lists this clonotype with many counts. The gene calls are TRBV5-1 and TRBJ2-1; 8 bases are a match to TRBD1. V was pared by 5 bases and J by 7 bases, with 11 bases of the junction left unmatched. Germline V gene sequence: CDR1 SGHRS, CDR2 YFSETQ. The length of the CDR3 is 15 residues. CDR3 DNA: TGCGCCAGCAGTTCCGGGACAGGAGGCTTTAATGAGCAGTTCTTC. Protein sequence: CASSSGTGGFNEQFF.

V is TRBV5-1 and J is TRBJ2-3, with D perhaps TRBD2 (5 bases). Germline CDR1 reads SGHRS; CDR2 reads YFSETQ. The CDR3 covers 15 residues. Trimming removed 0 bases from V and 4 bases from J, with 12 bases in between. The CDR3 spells CASSLVALESDTQYF. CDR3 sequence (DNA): TGCGCCAGCAGCTTGGTTGCACTAGAATCAGATACGCAGTATTTT.

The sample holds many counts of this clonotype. CDR3 residues: CASSSPGQVDGYYSYEQYF. The CDR3 coding sequence is TGTGCCAGCAGCAGTCCGGGACAGGTCGATGGGTATTACTCCTACGAGCAGTACTTC. This rearrangement joins TRBV7-8 to TRBJ2-7, with 8 nucleotides matching TRBD1. The CDR3 is 19 amino acids. With 5 bases clipped from V and 0 bases from J, the junction kept 18 bases outside the gene matches. Germline lookup yields CDR1 SGHVS and CDR2 FQNEAQ.

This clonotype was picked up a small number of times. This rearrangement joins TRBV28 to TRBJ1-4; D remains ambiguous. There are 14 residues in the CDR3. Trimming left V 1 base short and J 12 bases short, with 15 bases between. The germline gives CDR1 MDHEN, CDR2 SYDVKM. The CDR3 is CASSLYRRWAELFF. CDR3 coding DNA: TGTGCCAGCAGTTTATATCGCAGGTGGGCGGAACTGTTTTTT.

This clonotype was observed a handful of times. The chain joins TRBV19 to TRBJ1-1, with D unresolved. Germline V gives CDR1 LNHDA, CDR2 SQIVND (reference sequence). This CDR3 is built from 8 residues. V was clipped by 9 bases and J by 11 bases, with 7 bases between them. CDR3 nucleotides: TGTGCCAGGAGGGAGGCTTTCTTT. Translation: CARREAFF.

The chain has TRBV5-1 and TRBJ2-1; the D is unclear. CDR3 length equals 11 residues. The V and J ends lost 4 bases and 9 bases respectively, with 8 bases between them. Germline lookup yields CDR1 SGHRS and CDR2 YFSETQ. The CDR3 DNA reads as TGCGCCAGCAGCCCCGGTATTGAGCAGTTCTTC. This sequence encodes CASSPGIEQFF. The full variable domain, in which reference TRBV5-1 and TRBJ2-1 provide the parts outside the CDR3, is KAGVTQTPRYLIKTRGQQVTLSCSPISGHRSVSWYQQTPGQGLQFLFEYFSETQRNKGNFPGRFSGRQFSNSRSEMNVSTLELGDSALYLCASSPGIEQFFGPGTRLTVL.

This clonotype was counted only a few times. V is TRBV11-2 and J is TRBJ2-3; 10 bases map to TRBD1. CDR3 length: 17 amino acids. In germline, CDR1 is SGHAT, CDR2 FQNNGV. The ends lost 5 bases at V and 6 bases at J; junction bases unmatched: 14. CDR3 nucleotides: TGTGCCAGCAGCCCGTGGGGGAGACAGGGGGCCTTGGATACGCAGTATTTT. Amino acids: CASSPWGRQGALDTQYF.

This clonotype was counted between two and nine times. The CDR3: CSAFDRGEQYF. In DNA, the CDR3 is TGCAGTGCATTCGACCGGGGCGAGCAGTACTTC. The chain uses TRBV20-1 and TRBJ2-7; D is possibly TRBD2 (5 bases). V dropped 6 bases and J dropped 6 bases, with 12 bases sitting between them. The CDR3 has 11 residues. The V gene's germline CDR1 is DFQATT and CDR2 SNEGSKA (reference sequence).

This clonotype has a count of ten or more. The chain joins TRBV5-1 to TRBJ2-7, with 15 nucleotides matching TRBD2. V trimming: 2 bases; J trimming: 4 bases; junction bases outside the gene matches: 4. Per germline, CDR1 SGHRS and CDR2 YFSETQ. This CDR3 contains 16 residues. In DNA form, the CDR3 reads TGCGCCAGCAGCTTCGGACTAGCGGGAGGGGGATACGAGCAGTACTTC. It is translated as CASSFGLAGGGYEQYF.

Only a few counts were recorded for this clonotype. The CDR3 loop is CASSRTDRNEKLFF. The CDR3 DNA is TGTGCCAGCAGTCGGACAGATAGGAATGAAAAACTGTTTTTT. This chain connects TRBV12-3 or TRBV12-4 to TRBJ1-4; D is perhaps TRBD1 (6 bases). V was cut by 5 bases and J by 5 bases, with 12 bases left in between. The CDR3 runs 14 residues.

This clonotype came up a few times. Written as DNA, the CDR3 is TGTGCCAGCAGCGAAAGTCCCAGCGGGAGGGGTCAAGAGACCCAGTACTTC. It specifies CASSESPSGRGQETQYF. This chain links TRBV11-2 with TRBJ2-5; 10 positions agree with TRBD2. The CDR3 sequence is 17 residues long. The germline V gene encodes CDR1 SGHAT and CDR2 FQNNGV. Unmatched junction bases numbered 11, after V lost 5 bases and J lost 2 bases.

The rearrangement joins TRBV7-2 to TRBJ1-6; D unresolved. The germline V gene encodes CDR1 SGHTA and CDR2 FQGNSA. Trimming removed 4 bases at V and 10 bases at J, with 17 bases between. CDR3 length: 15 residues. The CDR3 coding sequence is TGTGCCAGCAGCTCAAATCGGGAACAAGGATCACCCCTCCACTTT. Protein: CASSSNREQGSPLHF.

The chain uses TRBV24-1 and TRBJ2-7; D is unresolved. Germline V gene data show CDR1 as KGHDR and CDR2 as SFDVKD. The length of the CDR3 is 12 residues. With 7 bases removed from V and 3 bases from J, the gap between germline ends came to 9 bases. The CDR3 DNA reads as TGTGCCACCAGCGATAACAGCTACGAGCAGTACTTC. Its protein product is CATSDNSYEQYF.

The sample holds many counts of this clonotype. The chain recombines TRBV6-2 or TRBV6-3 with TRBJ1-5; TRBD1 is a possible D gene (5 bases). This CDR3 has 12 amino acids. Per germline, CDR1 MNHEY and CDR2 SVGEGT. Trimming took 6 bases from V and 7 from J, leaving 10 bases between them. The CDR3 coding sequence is TGTGCCAGCAGCGGGGCTGGGCAGCCCCAGCATTTT. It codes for CASSGAGQPQHF.

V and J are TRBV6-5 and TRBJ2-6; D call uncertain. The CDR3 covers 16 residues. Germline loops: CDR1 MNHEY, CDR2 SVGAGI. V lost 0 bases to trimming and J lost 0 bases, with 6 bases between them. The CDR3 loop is CASSYSKSSGANVLTF. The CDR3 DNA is TGTGCCAGCAGTTACTCCAAGAGCTCTGGGGCCAACGTCCTGACTTTC.

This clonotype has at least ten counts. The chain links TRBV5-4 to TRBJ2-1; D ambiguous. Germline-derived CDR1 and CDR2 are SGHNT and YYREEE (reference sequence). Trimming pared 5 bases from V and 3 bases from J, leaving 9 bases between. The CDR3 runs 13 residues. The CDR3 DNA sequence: TGTGCCAGCAGAGAGGTGGGCTACAATGAGCAGTTCTTC. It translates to CASREVGYNEQFF.